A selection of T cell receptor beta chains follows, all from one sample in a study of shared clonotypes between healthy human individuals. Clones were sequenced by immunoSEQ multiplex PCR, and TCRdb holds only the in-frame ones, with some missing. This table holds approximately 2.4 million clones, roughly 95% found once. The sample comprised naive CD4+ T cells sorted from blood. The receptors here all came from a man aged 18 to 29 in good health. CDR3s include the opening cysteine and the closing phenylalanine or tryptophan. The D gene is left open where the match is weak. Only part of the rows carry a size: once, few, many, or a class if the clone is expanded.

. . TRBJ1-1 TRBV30 TGTGCCTGGAGTGGGACTTCTGGCGCTTTCTTT CAWSGTSGAFF
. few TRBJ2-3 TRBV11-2 TGTGCCAGCAGTACTAGCACAGATACGCAGTATTTT CASSTSTDTQYF
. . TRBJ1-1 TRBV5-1 TGCGCCAGCAGCTTCAGGAATCCTAAGACTGAAGCTTTCTTT CASSFRNPKTEAFF
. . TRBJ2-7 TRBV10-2 TGCGCCAGCAGTGCCCGGGCCCCCTACGAGCAGTACTTC CASSARAPYEQYF
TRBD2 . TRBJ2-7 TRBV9 TGTGCCAGCAGCACGGGACTAGCGGGTTCCTACGAGCAGTACTTC CASSTGLAGSYEQYF
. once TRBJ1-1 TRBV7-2 TGTGCCAGCAGCTTAGAGGCCCTGAACACTGAAGCTTTCTTT CASSLEALNTEAFF
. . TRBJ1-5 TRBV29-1 TGCAGCGTTGAAGAAGGAGGGGGGAATCAGCCCCAGCATTTT CSVEEGGGNQPQHF
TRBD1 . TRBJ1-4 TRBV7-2 TGTGCCAGCAGCTTAGCGCGGACAGGGAATGAAAAACTGTTTTTT CASSLARTGNEKLFF
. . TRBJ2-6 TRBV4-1 TGCGCCAGCGATCCTGGGCGGGCTGGGGCCAACGTCCTGACTTTC CASDPGRAGANVLTF
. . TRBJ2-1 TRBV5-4 TGTGCCAGCAGCAGAGACCGCTGGAGTTACAATGAGCAGTTCTTC CASSRDRWSYNEQFF
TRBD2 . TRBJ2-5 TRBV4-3 TGCGCCAGCAGCCAAGCTCGGACTAGCGGTAAAGAGACCCAGTACTTC CASSQARTSGKETQYF
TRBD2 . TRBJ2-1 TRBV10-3 TGTGCCACCATATCAGCGGGGAGCTCCTACAATGAGCAGTTCTTC CATISAGSSYNEQFF
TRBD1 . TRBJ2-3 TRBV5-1 TGCGCCAGCAGCCCGCGACAGGGGGCGGCAGATACGCAGTATTTT CASSPRQGAADTQYF
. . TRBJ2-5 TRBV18 TGTGCCAGCTCACCAACCGAGAGGACCCAGTACTTC CASSPTERTQYF
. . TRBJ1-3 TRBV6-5 TGTGCCAGCAGGTCCACAGGGTTCTCTGGAAACACCATATATTTT CASRSTGFSGNTIYF
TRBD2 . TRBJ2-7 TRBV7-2 TGTGCCAGCAGCGTTACTAGCGGGAGCTACGAGCAGTACTTC CASSVTSGSYEQYF
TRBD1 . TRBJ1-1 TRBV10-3 TGTGCCATCAGTTCGACAGGGTTGAACACTGAAGCTTTCTTT CAISSTGLNTEAFF
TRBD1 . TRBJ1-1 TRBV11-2 TGTGCCAGCAGCATCAGGGGGCTGGGCACTGAAGCTTTCTTT CASSIRGLGTEAFF
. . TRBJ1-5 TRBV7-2 TGTGCCAGCAGCTTAAGAGGGGGAGGCAATCAGCCCCAGCATTTT CASSLRGGGNQPQHF
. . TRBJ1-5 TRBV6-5 TGTGCCAGCAGGGGGGCAGGGGCCGGGAATCAGCCCCAGCATTTT CASRGAGAGNQPQHF
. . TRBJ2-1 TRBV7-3 TGTGCCAGCAGCCCTGGAAATAATGAGCAGTTCTTC CASSPGNNEQFF
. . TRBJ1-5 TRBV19 TGTGCCAGTAGTATAGGCAGGGCTGGCAATCAGCCCCAGCATTTT CASSIGRAGNQPQHF
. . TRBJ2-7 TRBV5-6 TGTGCCAGCAGCTATGGGGGGCCACCCTACGAGCAGTACTTC CASSYGGPPYEQYF
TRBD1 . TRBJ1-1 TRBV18 TGTGCCAGCTCGTTACAGGGGGCGAAGAACTTCTTT CASSLQGAKNFF
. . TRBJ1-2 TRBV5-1 TGCGCCAGCAGCTTGGACCAGGTTGCCGCTGGTGGCTACACCTTC CASSLDQVAAGGYTF
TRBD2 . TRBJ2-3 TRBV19 TGTGCCAGTACTTTAGTAGGAAGGCGGGAGGGCTCAACAGATACGCAGTATTTT CASTLVGRREGSTDTQYF
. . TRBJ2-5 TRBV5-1 TGCGCCAGCAGCTTGGAGGGACAAAAGAAGGAGACCCAGTACTTC CASSLEGQKKETQYF
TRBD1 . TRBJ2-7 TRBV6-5 TGTGCCAGCAGCCGCGGACAGGGGTCCTACGAGCAGTACTTC CASSRGQGSYEQYF
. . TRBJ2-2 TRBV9 TGTGCCAGCAGCCACGGGGAACAGGGAGCCGGGGAGCTGTTTTTT CASSHGEQGAGELFF
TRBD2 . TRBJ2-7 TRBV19 TGTGCCAGTAGTTGGGGTAGCGGGGACTACGAGCAGTACTTC CASSWGSGDYEQYF
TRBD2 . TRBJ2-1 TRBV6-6 TGTGCCAGCAGTTCCCATATCGGGAGGGACAATGAGCAGTTCTTC CASSSHIGRDNEQFF
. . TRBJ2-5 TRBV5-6 TGTGCCAGCAGCTTGGTCCAAGAGACCCAGTACTTC CASSLVQETQYF
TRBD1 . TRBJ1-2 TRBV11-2 TGTGCCAGCAGCTCTCAAGACAGGGGTTACAACTATGGCTACACCTTC CASSSQDRGYNYGYTF
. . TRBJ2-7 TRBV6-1 TGTGCCAGCACGCCAGGCCCCTCCTACGAGCAGTACTTC CASTPGPSYEQYF
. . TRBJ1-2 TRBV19 TGTGCCAGTAGTATAGTCCAGCGTCTGGGTGGCTACACCTTC CASSIVQRLGGYTF
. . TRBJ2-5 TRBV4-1 TGCGCCAGCAGCCTCGGCCGGTGGGAGACCCAGTACTTC CASSLGRWETQYF
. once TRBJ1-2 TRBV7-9 TGTGCCAGCAGCTTAGGGTCGAGCTATGGCTACACCTTC CASSLGSSYGYTF
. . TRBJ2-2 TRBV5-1 TGCGCCAGCAGCTTGGCACCTTCAGGGGTAAACACCGGGGAGCTGTTTTTT CASSLAPSGVNTGELFF
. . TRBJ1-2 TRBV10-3 TGTGCCATCAGTGTTTCGACAATCTCGGGCTATGGCTACACCTTC CAISVSTISGYGYTF
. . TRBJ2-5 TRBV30 TGTGCCTGGAGTGTTCCCGGCGACAGGACCCAAGAGACCCAGTACTTC CAWSVPGDRTQETQYF
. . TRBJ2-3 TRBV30 TGTGCCTCCTCGCCGGGAGCAAGGGGAGATACGCAGTATTTT CASSPGARGDTQYF
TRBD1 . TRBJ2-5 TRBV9 TGTGCCAGCAGCGTAGCACAGGGGGCGCAGGAGACCCAGTACTTC CASSVAQGAQETQYF
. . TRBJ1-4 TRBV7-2 TGTGCCAGCAGCTTAGCGACGGGGGTGGGTGAAAAACTGTTTTTT CASSLATGVGEKLFF
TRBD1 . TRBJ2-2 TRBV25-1 TGTGCCAGCAAAGACAGGGACGGAACGGGGGAGCTGTTTTTT CASKDRDGTGELFF
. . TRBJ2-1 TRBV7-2 TGTGCCAGCAGCTTAGCGGGAGGGGGTGCTGGGAATGAGCAGTTCTTC CASSLAGGGAGNEQFF
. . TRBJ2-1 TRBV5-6 TGTGCCAGCAGCTTTCTGGGGAATGAGCAGTTCTTC CASSFLGNEQFF
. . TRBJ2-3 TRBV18 TGTGCCAGCTCACCCCGGCAGGGTGCAGATACGCAGTATTTT CASSPRQGADTQYF
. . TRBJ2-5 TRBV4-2 TGTGCCAGCAGCCAAGATCGGAACCTGCAAGAGACCCAGTACTTC CASSQDRNLQETQYF
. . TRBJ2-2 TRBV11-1 TGTGCCAGCAGCCGACTAGTAGTCACCGGGGAGCTGTTTTTT CASSRLVVTGELFF
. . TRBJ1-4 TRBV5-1 TGCGCCAGCAGCGGGGGGCATGCAACTAATGAAAAACTGTTTTTT CASSGGHATNEKLFF
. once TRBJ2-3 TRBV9 TGTGCCAGCAGCGTCAGCAGTGATACGCAGTATTTT CASSVSSDTQYF
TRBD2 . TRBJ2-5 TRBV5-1 TGCGCCAGCAGCAGAGGACTAGCCAAAGAGACCCAGTACTTC CASSRGLAKETQYF
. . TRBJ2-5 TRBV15 TGTGCCACCAGCAGATCCGGGAATGAAAAAGAGACCCAGTACTTC CATSRSGNEKETQYF